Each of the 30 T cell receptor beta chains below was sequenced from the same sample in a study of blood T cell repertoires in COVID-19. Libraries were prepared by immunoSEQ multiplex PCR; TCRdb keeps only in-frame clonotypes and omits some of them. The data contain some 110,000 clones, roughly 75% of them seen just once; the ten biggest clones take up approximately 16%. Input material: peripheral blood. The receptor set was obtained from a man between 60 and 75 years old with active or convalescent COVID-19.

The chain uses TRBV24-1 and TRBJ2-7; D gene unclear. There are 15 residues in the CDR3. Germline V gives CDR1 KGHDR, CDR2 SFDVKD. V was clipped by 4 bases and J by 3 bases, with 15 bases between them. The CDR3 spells CATSDSGRIRYEQYF. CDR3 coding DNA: TGTGCCACCAGTGACTCGGGTAGAATCCGCTACGAGCAGTACTTC.

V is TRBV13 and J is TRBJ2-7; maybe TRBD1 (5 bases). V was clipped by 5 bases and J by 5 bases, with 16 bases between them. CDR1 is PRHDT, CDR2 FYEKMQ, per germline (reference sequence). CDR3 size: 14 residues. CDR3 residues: CASSRLQGSDEQYF. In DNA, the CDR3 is TGTGCCAGCAGCCGTCTCCAGGGTTCTGACGAGCAGTACTTC.

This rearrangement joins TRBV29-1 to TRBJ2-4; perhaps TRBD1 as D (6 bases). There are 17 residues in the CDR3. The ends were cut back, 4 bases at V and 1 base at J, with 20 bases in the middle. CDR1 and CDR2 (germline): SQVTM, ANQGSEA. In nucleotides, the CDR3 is TGCAGCGTTGGCAGTTTGTCAGGGGCCGGTGCCAAAAACATTCAGTACTTC. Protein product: CSVGSLSGAGAKNIQYF.

The CDR3 DNA is TGTGCCAGCTCACCACCGACAGGGCAAGAGACCCAGTACTTC. This translates into CASSPPTGQETQYF. The chain links TRBV18 to TRBJ2-5; TRBD1 matches at 7 bases. The CDR3 is made up of 14 amino acids. Germline V CDR1 and CDR2: KGHSH, LQKENI. J was trimmed by 2 bases and V by 0 bases; bases with no gene match: 0.

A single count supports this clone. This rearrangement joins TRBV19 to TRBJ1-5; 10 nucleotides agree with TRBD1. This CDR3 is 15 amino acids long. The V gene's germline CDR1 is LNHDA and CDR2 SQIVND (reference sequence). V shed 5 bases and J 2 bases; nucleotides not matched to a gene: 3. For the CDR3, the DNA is TGTGCCAGTAGTCCCGGGACAGGGGGCAATCAGCCCCAGCATTTT. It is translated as CASSPGTGGNQPQHF.

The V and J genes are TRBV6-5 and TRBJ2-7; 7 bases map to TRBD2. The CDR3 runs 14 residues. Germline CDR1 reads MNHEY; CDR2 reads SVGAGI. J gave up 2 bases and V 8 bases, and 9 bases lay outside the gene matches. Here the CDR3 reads CASGREFSTYEQYF. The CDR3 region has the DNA TGTGCCAGCGGGAGGGAATTCTCAACCTACGAGCAGTACTTC.

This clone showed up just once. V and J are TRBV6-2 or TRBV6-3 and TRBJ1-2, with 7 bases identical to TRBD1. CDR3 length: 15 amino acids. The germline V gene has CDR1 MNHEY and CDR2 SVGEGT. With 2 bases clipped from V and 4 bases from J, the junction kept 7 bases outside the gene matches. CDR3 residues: CASSYVRGQSYGYTF. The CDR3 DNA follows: TGTGCCAGCAGTTACGTTAGGGGACAGTCCTATGGCTACACCTTC.

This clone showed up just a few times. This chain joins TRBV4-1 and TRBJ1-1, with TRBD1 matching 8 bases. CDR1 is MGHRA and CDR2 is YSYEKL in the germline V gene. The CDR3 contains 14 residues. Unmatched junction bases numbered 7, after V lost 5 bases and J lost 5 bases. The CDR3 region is CASSSRTGQTEAFF. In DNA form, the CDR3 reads TGCGCCAGCAGCTCCCGGACAGGGCAAACTGAAGCTTTCTTT.

CDR3 DNA sequence: TGTGCCAGCAGCTTAGAAGCACTAGCGGGATACGAGCAGTACTTC. Protein: CASSLEALAGYEQYF. This sequence joins TRBV7-2 and TRBJ2-7; 10 bases agree with TRBD2. Losses at the gene ends were 1 base for V and 4 bases for J; bases not matched to a gene: 4. CDR1 SGHTA and CDR2 FQGNSA come from the germline V gene. CDR3 size: 15 residues.

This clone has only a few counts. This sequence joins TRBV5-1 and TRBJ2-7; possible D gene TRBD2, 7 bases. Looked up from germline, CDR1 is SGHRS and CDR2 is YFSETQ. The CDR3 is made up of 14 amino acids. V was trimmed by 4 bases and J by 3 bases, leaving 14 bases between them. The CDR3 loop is CASSPRGAHYEQYF. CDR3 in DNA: TGCGCCAGCAGCCCACGGGGGGCGCACTACGAGCAGTACTTC.

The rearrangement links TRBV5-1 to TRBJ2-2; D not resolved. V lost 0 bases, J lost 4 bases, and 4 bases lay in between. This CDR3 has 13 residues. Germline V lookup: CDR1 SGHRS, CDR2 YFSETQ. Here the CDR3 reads CASSLAGTGELFF. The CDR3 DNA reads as TGCGCCAGCAGCTTGGCCGGCACCGGGGAGCTGTTTTTT.

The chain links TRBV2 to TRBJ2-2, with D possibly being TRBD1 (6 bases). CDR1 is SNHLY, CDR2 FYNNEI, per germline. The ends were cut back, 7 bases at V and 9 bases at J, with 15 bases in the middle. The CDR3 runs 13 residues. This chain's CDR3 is CASNLDRFRELFF. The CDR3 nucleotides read TGTGCCAGCAACCTTGACAGGTTTAGGGAGCTGTTTTTT. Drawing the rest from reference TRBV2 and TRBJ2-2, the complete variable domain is EPEVTQTPSHQVTQMGQEVILRCVPISNHLYFYWYRQILGQKVEFLVSFYNNEISEKSEIFDDQFSVERPDGSNFTLKIRSTKLEDSAMYFCASNLDRFRELFFGEGSRLTVL.

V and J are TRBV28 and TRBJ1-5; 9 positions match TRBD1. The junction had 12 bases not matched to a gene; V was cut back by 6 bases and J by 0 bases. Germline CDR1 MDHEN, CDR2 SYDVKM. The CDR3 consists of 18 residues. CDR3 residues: CASSELRQGGYSNQPQHF. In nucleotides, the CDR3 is TGTGCCAGCAGCGAACTTCGACAGGGGGGTTATAGCAATCAGCCCCAGCATTTT.

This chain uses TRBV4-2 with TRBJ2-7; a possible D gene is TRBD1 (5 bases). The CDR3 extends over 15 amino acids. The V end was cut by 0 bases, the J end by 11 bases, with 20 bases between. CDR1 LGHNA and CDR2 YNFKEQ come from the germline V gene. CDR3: CASSQEVTAAYPKYF. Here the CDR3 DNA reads TGTGCCAGCAGCCAAGAGGTGACAGCAGCCTACCCTAAGTACTTC.

The chain's CDR3 is CSVEDPWAGYNEQFF. DNA of the CDR3: TGCAGCGTTGAAGACCCCTGGGCAGGCTACAATGAGCAGTTCTTC. The rearrangement joins TRBV29-1 to TRBJ2-1; D uncertain. The CDR3 contains 15 residues. Trimming took 0 bases from V and 3 from J, leaving 12 bases between them. Germline V gene lookup returns CDR1 SQVTM and CDR2 ANQGSEA.

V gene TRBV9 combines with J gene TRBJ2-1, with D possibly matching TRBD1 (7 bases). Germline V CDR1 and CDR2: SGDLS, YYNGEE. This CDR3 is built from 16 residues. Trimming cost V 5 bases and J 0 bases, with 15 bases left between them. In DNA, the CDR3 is TGTGCCAGCAGGGGGGGACAGTCAACCTCCTACAATGAGCAGTTCTTC. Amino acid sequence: CASRGGQSTSYNEQFF.

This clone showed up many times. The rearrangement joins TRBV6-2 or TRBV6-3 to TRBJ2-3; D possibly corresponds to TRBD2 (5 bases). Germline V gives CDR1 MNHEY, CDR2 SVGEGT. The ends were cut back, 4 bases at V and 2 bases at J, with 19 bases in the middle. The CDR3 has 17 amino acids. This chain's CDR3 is CASSWRTRAGDTDTQYF. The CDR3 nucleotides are TGTGCCAGCAGTTGGCGGACCCGTGCGGGTGACACAGATACGCAGTATTTT.

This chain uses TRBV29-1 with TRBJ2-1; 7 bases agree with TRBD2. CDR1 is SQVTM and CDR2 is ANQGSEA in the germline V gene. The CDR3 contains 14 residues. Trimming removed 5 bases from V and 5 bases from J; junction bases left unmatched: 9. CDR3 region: CSVWLRESDNEQFF. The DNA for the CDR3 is TGCAGCGTTTGGCTGCGGGAGAGTGACAATGAGCAGTTCTTC.

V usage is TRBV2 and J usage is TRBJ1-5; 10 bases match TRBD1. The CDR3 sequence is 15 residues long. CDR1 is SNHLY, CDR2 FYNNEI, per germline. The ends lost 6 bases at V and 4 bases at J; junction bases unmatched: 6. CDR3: CASSWTGGGNQPQHF. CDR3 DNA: TGTGCCAGCAGCTGGACAGGGGGGGGAAATCAGCCCCAGCATTTT. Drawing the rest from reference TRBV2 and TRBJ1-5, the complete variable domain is EPEVTQTPSHQVTQMGQEVILRCVPISNHLYFYWYRQILGQKVEFLVSFYNNEISEKSEIFDDQFSVERPDGSNFTLKIRSTKLEDSAMYFCASSWTGGGNQPQHFGDGTRLSIL.

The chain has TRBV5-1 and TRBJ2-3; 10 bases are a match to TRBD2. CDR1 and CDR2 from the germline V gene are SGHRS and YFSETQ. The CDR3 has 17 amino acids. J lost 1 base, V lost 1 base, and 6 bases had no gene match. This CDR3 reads CASSLLPSGGGTDTQYF. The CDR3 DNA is TGCGCCAGCAGCTTGCTACCTAGCGGGGGTGGCACAGATACGCAGTATTTT.

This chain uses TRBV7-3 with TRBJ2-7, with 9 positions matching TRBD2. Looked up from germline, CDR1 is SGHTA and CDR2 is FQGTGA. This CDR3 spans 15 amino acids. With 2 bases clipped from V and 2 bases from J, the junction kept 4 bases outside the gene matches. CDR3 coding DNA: TGTGCCAGCAGCTTAGGGCGGGAGGGCCCCTACGAGCAGTACTTC. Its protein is CASSLGREGPYEQYF.

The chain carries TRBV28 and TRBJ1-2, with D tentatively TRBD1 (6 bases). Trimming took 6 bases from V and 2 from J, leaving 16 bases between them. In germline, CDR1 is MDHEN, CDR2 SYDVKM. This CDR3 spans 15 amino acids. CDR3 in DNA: TGTGCCAGCAGCTCGAGTGGGCAGGGGAACTATGGCTACACCTTC. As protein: CASSSSGQGNYGYTF.

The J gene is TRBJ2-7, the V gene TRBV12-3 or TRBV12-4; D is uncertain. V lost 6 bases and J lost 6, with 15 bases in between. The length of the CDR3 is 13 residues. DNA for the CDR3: TGTGCCAGCAGGGAGAGCCACGGTTCCGAGCAGTACTTC. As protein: CASRESHGSEQYF.

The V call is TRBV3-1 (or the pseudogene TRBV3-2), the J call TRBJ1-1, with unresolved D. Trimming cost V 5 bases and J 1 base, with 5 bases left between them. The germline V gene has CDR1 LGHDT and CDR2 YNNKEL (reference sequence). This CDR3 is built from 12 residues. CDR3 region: CASSMANTEAFF. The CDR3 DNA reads TGTGCCAGCAGCATGGCGAACACTGAAGCTTTCTTT.

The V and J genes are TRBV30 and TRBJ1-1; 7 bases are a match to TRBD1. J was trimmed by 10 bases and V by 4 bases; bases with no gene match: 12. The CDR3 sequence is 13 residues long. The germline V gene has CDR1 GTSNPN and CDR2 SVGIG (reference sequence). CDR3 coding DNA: TGTGCCTGGACCCTCACACCGACAGGGCCAGCTTTCTTT. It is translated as CAWTLTPTGPAFF.

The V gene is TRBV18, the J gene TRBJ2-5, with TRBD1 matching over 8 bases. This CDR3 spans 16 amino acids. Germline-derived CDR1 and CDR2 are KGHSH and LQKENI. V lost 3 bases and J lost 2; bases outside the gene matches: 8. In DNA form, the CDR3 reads TGTGCCAGCTCACCCCCAAACAGGGGGAATCAAGAGACCCAGTACTTC. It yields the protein CASSPPNRGNQETQYF.

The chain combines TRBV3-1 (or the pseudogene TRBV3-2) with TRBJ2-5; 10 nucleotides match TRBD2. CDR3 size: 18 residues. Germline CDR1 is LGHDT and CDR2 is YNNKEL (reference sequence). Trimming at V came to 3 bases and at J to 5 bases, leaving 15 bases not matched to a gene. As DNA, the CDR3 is TGTGCCAGCAGCCACGAAAAGGGAACTAGCGGGAATTTGGAGACCCAGTACTTC. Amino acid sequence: CASSHEKGTSGNLETQYF.

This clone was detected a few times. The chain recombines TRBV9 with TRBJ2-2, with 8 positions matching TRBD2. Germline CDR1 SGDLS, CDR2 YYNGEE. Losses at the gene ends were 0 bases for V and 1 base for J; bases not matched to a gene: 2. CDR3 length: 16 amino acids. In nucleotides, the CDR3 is TGTGCCAGCAGCGTAGAGAGCGGGGGGAACACCGGGGAGCTGTTTTTT. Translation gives CASSVESGGNTGELFF.

CDR3 protein: CASIRRGPGELFF. The CDR3 DNA sequence: TGTGCCAGCATCCGCAGGGGGCCCGGGGAGCTGTTTTTT. The chain employs TRBV6-5 and TRBJ2-2, with 8 positions matching TRBD1. CDR1 and CDR2 from the germline V gene are MNHEY and SVGAGI. This CDR3 region has 13 residues. V lost 7 bases and J lost 6; bases outside the gene matches: 4.

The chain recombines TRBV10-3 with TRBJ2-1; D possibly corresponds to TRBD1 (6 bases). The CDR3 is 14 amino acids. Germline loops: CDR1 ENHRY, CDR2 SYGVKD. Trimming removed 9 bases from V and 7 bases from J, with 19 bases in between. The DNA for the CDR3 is TGTGCCATAGGAAACGCCAGGGGCCGGAATGAGCAGTTCTTC. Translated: CAIGNARGRNEQFF.